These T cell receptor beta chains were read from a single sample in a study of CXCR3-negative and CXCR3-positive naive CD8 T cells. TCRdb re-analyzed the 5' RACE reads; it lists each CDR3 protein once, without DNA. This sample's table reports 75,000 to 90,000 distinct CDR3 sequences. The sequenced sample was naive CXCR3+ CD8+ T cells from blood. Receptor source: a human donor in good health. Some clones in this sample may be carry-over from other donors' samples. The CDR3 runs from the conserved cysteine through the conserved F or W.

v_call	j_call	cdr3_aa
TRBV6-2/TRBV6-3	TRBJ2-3	CASALAGVGDTQYF
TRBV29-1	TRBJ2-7	CSVPDRNTYEQYF
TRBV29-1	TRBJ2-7	CSVVDSHAYEQYF
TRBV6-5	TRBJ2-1	CASSVVSRPPYNEQFF
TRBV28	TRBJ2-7	CASGLGWGAEQYF
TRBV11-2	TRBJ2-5	CASSFPGSSETQYF
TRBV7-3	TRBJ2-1	CASSLTGAANEQFF
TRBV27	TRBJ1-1	CASSFGPRGTEAFF
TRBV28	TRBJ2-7	CASRHFGTGTGSNEQYF
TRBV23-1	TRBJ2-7	CASGRDGTYEQYF
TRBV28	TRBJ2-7	CASSTGTSLFYEQYF
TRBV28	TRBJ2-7	CASIERSSYEQYF
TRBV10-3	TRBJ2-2	CAIRGWREGPVGELFF
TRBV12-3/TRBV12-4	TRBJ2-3	CASSLAATGWEDTQYF
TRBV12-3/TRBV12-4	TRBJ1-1	CASSLRQGGRQAFF
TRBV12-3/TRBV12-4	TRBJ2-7	CASSLALGGTEQYF
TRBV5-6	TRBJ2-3	CASSLKGQGRTDTQYF
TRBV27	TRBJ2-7	CASSPDTFSYEQYF
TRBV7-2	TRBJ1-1	CASSLSETEAFF
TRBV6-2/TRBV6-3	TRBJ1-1	CASSYRPGQGVGEAFF
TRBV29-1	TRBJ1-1	CSVEDGVSVNTEAFF
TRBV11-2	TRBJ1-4	CASSLGRRNEKLFF
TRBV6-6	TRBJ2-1	CASTLLAGGGEQFF
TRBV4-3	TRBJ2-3	CASSPQTSGTDTQYF
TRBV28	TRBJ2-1	CASSSTGLSNEQFF
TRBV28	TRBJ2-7	CASAQAPGQVALEQYF
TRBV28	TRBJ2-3	CASRTLAADTQYF
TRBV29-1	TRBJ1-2	CSVPSTDLDGYTF
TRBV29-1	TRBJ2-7	CSVEAGGTYEQYF